The 4 T cell receptor beta chains below all came from one sample that was sequenced in a study of shared clonotypes between healthy human individuals. This table comes from immunoSEQ multiplex PCR, and its TCRdb copy is limited to in-frame clones, with some not included. The sample contains some 2,100,000 clones, 85% to 95% of which appear only once. Terminally differentiated effector memory CD45RA+ cells were excluded by CCR7 positive selection of CD45RO-negative cells. The sequenced sample consisted of naive CD8+ T cells from PBMCs. The source of these receptors is a man younger than 35 in good health. Some clones in this sample may be carry-over from other donors' samples.

This clone was found a few times. This chain joins TRBV25-1 and TRBJ1-5; a weak D match, TRBD1 (5 bases). Germline V gives CDR1 MGHDK, CDR2 SYGVNS. The CDR3 is 12 amino acids. Trimming pared 5 bases from V and 4 bases from J, leaving 6 bases between. CDR3 DNA: TGTGCCAGCAGTCCAGGGAATCAGCCCCAGCATTTT. Translated, it gives CASSPGNQPQHF.

This clone is a singleton in its sample. This chain uses TRBV9 with TRBJ2-7; the D is unclear. Per the germline V gene, CDR1 is SGDLS and CDR2 is YYNGEE. Trimming cost V 4 bases and J 6 bases, with 17 bases left between them. This CDR3 is built from 14 residues. In DNA form, the CDR3 reads TGTGCCAGCAGCTCTAGGCCCCCTCGTTTCGAGCAGTACTTC. Its translation is CASSSRPPRFEQYF. Complete variable domain (other parts from reference TRBV9 and TRBJ2-7): DSGVTQTPKHLITATGQRVTLRCSPRSGDLSVYWYQQSLDQGLQFLIQYYNGEERAKGNILERFSAQQFPDLHSELNLSSLELGDSALYFCASSSRPPRFEQYFGPGTRLTVT.

The rearrangement joins TRBV4-3 to TRBJ1-2, with TRBD1 matching over 9 bases. V lost 4 bases, J lost 6 bases, and 6 bases stayed unmatched. The length of the CDR3 is 14 residues. Looked up from germline, CDR1 is LGHNA and CDR2 is YSLEER. In DNA form, the CDR3 reads TGCGCCAGCAGCCGAGGGACAGGGAATCATGGCTACACCTTC. Residues: CASSRGTGNHGYTF.

The rearrangement uses TRBV27 and TRBJ2-7; the D is unclear. CDR3 length: 12 amino acids. Germline V CDR1 and CDR2: MNHEY, SMNVEV (reference sequence). Trimming removed 4 bases from V and 12 bases from J, with 16 bases in between. CDR3 in DNA: TGTGCCAGCAGTTCCTCGGCGTTCGATCTGTACTTC. Translation: CASSSSAFDLYF.